This record looks at one T cell receptor beta chain sequence and its context. Other DNA sequences in the same sample also yield this CDR3. The data stem from a study of cytotoxic CD8 clonotypes in ibrutinib-treated CLL. Overall study: Response material was collected after a median around 12 months of treatment, range 6 to 36.

The data were produced by immunoSEQ multiplex PCR, yet TCRdb's version contains in-frame clones alone and is incomplete. The profile shows a few hundred thousand clones, around four fifths of them singletons. V lost 4 bases to trimming and J lost 1 base, with 7 bases between them. This CDR3 is 13 amino acids long. Germline V gene sequence: CDR1 MNHEY, CDR2 SMNVEV (reference sequence). The specimen comprised PBMCs, sampled before ibrutinib treatment. The receptor was isolated from a human donor with chronic lymphocytic leukemia. The genes are TRBV27 and TRBJ1-2; a possible D gene is TRBD1 (6 bases). The CDR3 DNA sequence: TGTGCCAGCAGTTGGACAGTTAACTATGGCTACACCTTC. Translating it yields CASSWTVNYGYTF.